These 31 T cell receptor beta chains came from one sample sequenced in a study of cytomegalovirus exposure and HLA in healthy donors. 60 Vbeta and 13 Jbeta primers were used in PCR. The protocol was immunoSEQ multiplex PCR, while the TCRdb copy is restricted to in-frame clones and leaves out a portion. The sample comprises about 120,000 clones, around four fifths of which are singletons, and around 4.5% rests with the top ten. The sequencing input was PBMCs. The receptors stem from a middle-aged woman in good health and CMV-seronegative.

This chain links TRBV9 with TRBJ1-6, with TRBD1 matching over 8 bases. The CDR3 consists of 15 residues. Germline CDR1 SGDLS, CDR2 YYNGEE. V lost 4 bases, J lost 10 bases, and 10 bases stayed unmatched. The DNA for the CDR3 is TGTGCCAGCAGCCCTCATCCCGGGACAGGATCACCCCTCCACTTT. This codes for CASSPHPGTGSPLHF.

This clone came up a few times. This chain joins TRBV11-2 and TRBJ2-1; 7 bases fit TRBD2. J was trimmed by 9 bases and V by 7 bases; bases with no gene match: 15. The germline CDR1 and CDR2 sequences are SGHAT and FQNNGV. The CDR3 has 15 residues. The CDR3 DNA reads TGTGCCAGCAAACCGAGGGTTGGCGGGAGCGGTGAGCAGTTCTTC. Residues: CASKPRVGGSGEQFF.

The chain couples TRBV19 to TRBJ2-2; TRBD1 aligns across 8 bases. The CDR3 is made up of 19 amino acids. From germline, CDR1 is LNHDA and CDR2 SQIVND (reference sequence). J gave up 2 bases and V 2 bases, and 13 bases lay outside the gene matches. CDR3 amino acids: CASSIRTGSWSLNTGELFF. The CDR3 DNA sequence: TGTGCCAGTAGTATACGGACAGGGAGTTGGAGCTTAAACACCGGGGAGCTGTTTTTT.

The V gene is TRBV2, the J gene TRBJ2-6; perhaps TRBD2 as D (5 bases). Germline CDR1 reads SNHLY; CDR2 reads FYNNEI. This CDR3 contains 16 residues. Trimming shortened V by 4 bases and J by 0 bases, and 10 bases separated the two germline ends. CDR3 region: CASSAEEASGANVLTF. The CDR3 nucleotides are TGTGCCAGCAGTGCCGAGGAGGCCTCTGGGGCCAACGTCCTGACTTTC. Looking up the rest from reference TRBV2 and TRBJ2-6 gives the full variable domain: EPEVTQTPSHQVTQMGQEVILRCVPISNHLYFYWYRQILGQKVEFLVSFYNNEISEKSEIFDDQFSVERPDGSNFTLKIRSTKLEDSAMYFCASSAEEASGANVLTFGAGSRLTVL.

This clone was picked up one time. This chain links TRBV7-2 with TRBJ2-7; D perhaps matches TRBD1 (6 bases). Germline loops: CDR1 SGHTA, CDR2 FQGNSA. The CDR3 totals 17 residues. The V end was cut by 0 bases, the J end by 5 bases, with 20 bases between. CDR3 sequence: CASSLALQGIPTDEQYF. The CDR3 DNA follows: TGTGCCAGCAGCTTAGCCCTACAGGGCATTCCCACGGACGAGCAGTACTTC.

The chain has TRBV19 and TRBJ2-1; TRBD2 matches at 9 bases. The CDR3 covers 14 residues. Germline CDR1 reads LNHDA; CDR2 reads SQIVND (reference sequence). V gave up 8 bases and J gave up 8 bases; unmatched junction bases: 10. CDR3 region: CASQDQRGVYEQFF. The CDR3 region has the DNA TGTGCCAGTCAGGACCAGCGGGGGGTGTATGAGCAGTTCTTC. Full variable domain (remainder filled in from reference TRBV19 and TRBJ2-1): DGGITQSPKYLFRKEGQNVTLSCEQNLNHDAMYWYRQDPGQGLRLIYYSQIVNDFQKGDIAEGYSVSREKKESFPLTVTSAQKNPTAFYLCASQDQRGVYEQFFGPGTRLTVL.

CDR3 sequence (DNA): TGTGCCATCAGTGATTTGGGCAGACCGGACACTGAAGCTTTCTTT. Amino acids: CAISDLGRPDTEAFF. This chain connects TRBV10-3 to TRBJ1-1; D is ambiguous. From germline, CDR1 is ENHRY and CDR2 SYGVKD. This CDR3 contains 15 residues. Trimming took off 3 bases at V and 3 bases at J, with 14 bases between the two ends.

The chain couples TRBV19 to TRBJ2-7; perhaps TRBD1 as D (6 bases). V was trimmed by 9 bases and J by 3 bases, leaving 21 bases between them. The CDR3 is 15 amino acids. The germline V gene has CDR1 LNHDA and CDR2 SQIVND (reference sequence). The CDR3 DNA reads as TGTGCCAGCCACGCATCACAGGGATTCGTCTACGAGCAGTACTTC. Encoded protein: CASHASQGFVYEQYF.

The chain joins TRBV6-4 to TRBJ2-2; 7 bases are shared with TRBD1. The V and J ends lost 6 bases and 2 bases, in that order; junction bases with no gene match: 9. Germline V gene data show CDR1 as MRHNA and CDR2 as SNTAGT. The CDR3 covers 16 residues. The CDR3 sequence is CASSPTGTENTGELFF. CDR3 sequence (DNA): TGTGCCAGCAGCCCAACCGGGACAGAAAACACCGGGGAGCTGTTTTTT.

The chain links TRBV6-6 to TRBJ2-1, with 8 bases matching TRBD1. Germline V lookup: CDR1 MNHNY, CDR2 SVGAGI (reference sequence). The CDR3 runs 13 residues. V lost 10 bases to trimming and J lost 5 bases; unmatched junction nucleotides: 7. In DNA form, the CDR3 reads TGTGCCATCTCGCAGACAGGGGACAATGAGCAGTTCTTC. This sequence encodes CAISQTGDNEQFF.

The V call is TRBV4-1, the J call TRBJ1-4, with D unclear. Between the trimmed V and J ends, which lost 1 base and 3 bases, there was a span of 9 bases. Germline V gene lookup returns CDR1 MGHRA and CDR2 YSYEKL. This CDR3 region has 15 residues. The CDR3 DNA reads TGCGCCAGCAGCCAAGGTGGCAGGTCTAATGAAAAACTGTTTTTT. Protein product: CASSQGGRSNEKLFF.

This chain connects TRBV5-6 to TRBJ2-1; a possible D gene is TRBD1 (6 bases). Germline V gene data show CDR1 as SGHDT and CDR2 as YYEEEE. The CDR3 sequence is 14 residues long. V lost 0 bases, J lost 6 bases, and 10 bases lay in between. The CDR3 region has the DNA TGTGCCAGCAGCTTGGACAGGGTCCGCAATGAGCAGTTCTTC. This gives the protein CASSLDRVRNEQFF. The full variable domain, in which reference TRBV5-6 and TRBJ2-1 provide the parts outside the CDR3, is DAGVTQSPTHLIKTRGQQVTLRCSPKSGHDTVSWYQQALGQGPQFIFQYYEEEERQRGNFPDRFSGHQFPNYSSELNVNALLLGDSALYLCASSLDRVRNEQFFGPGTRLTVL.

This clone came up a few times. J is TRBJ2-5 and V is TRBV9; 9 bases are a match to TRBD1. Judging by the DNA end, TRBJ2-7 fits better; the J call may be wrong. CDR3 length: 15 residues. CDR1 is SGDLS and CDR2 is YYNGEE in the germline V gene. CDR3 bases: TGTGCCAGCAGCCCGCAGACAGGGGGGACCGACGAGCAGTACTTC. Encoded protein: CASSPQTGGTDEQYF.

As to this clone: This sample also contains other DNA sequences that code for the same CDR3. V is TRBV19 and J is TRBJ2-3, with D maybe TRBD1 (5 bases). The CDR3 runs 15 residues. The germline V gene has CDR1 LNHDA and CDR2 SQIVND (reference sequence). V lost 3 bases and J 2 bases, leaving 12 bases between the germline ends. For the CDR3, the DNA is TGTGCCAGTAGTATGTCCAGGGATGTCACAGATACGCAGTATTTT. It yields the protein CASSMSRDVTDTQYF.

The chain uses TRBV2 and TRBJ2-7; maybe TRBD1 (6 bases). CDR1 SNHLY and CDR2 FYNNEI come from the germline V gene. V lost 3 bases and J lost 4, with 16 bases in between. This CDR3 contains 15 residues. CDR3 bases: TGTGCCAGCAGTGACCCCTTTGACAGGACGTACGAGCAGTACTTC. This translates into CASSDPFDRTYEQYF.

This rearrangement joins TRBV5-8 to TRBJ2-7; D perhaps matches TRBD1 (5 bases). CDR3 length: 12 amino acids. Between the trimmed V and J ends, which lost 4 bases and 7 bases, there was a span of 12 bases. The V gene's germline CDR1 is SGHTS and CDR2 YDEGEE. CDR3 protein: CASSPLRGEQYF. CDR3 in DNA: TGTGCCAGCAGCCCTCTTAGGGGAGAGCAGTACTTC.

Notes on this clone: Other DNA sequences from this sample encode an identical CDR3 as well. V usage is TRBV2 and J usage is TRBJ2-3; tentatively, D is TRBD2 (6 bases). Trimming removed 6 bases at V and 2 bases at J, with 12 bases between. CDR1 and CDR2 from the germline V gene are SNHLY and FYNNEI. CDR3 length: 14 residues. Written as DNA, the CDR3 is TGTGCCAGCAGAGCGGGCGAATCCACAGATACGCAGTATTTT. Residues: CASRAGESTDTQYF.

Only one count was recorded for this clone. This chain joins TRBV10-3 and TRBJ1-1, with TRBD1 matching 10 bases. With V trimmed by 6 bases and J by 1 base, 2 bases remained unmatched. CDR1 is ENHRY, CDR2 SYGVKD, per germline. This CDR3 contains 14 residues. In nucleotides, the CDR3 is TGTGCCATCAGGGGACAGGGGACGAACACTGAAGCTTTCTTT. This gives the protein CAIRGQGTNTEAFF.

The J gene is TRBJ2-7, the V gene TRBV5-1; 12 nucleotides align to TRBD2. Germline V CDR1 and CDR2: SGHRS, YFSETQ. With V trimmed by 3 bases and J by 5 bases, 6 bases remained unmatched. The CDR3 is 15 amino acids. The CDR3 coding sequence is TGCGCCAGCAGCTCAAGGACTAGCGGGGTCGACGAGCAGTACTTC. This gives the protein CASSSRTSGVDEQYF.

This sequence joins TRBV7-2 and TRBJ2-5, with D possibly TRBD1 on 7 matching bases. V dropped 1 base and J dropped 3 bases, with 12 bases sitting between them. CDR3 size: 15 residues. The germline V gene has CDR1 SGHTA and CDR2 FQGNSA. CDR3 loop: CASSLGAGGKETQYF. As DNA, the CDR3 is TGTGCCAGCAGCTTAGGGGCAGGGGGGAAAGAGACCCAGTACTTC.

There are a few counts of this clone. Other DNA sequences in the same sample also yield this CDR3. The chain carries TRBV6-4 and TRBJ2-3, with 7 bases matching TRBD2. V lost 0 bases, J lost 1 base, and 1 base stayed unmatched. In germline, CDR1 is MRHNA, CDR2 SNTAGT. CDR3 length equals 15 residues. The CDR3, as DNA: TGTGCCAGCAGTGACTCCAGCGGGGGCACAGATACGCAGTATTTT. Its protein product is CASSDSSGGTDTQYF.

This chain connects TRBV5-1 to TRBJ2-1, with 10 bases matching TRBD2. This CDR3 is built from 15 residues. Germline V gene sequence: CDR1 SGHRS, CDR2 YFSETQ. Trimming removed 5 bases from V and 5 bases from J; junction bases left unmatched: 7. The CDR3 sequence is CASRRSGRMDNEQFF. CDR3 bases: TGCGCCAGCAGACGTAGCGGGAGGATGGACAATGAGCAGTTCTTC.

The chain links TRBV7-2 to TRBJ1-1, with D possibly TRBD1 on 5 matching bases. Per the germline V gene, CDR1 is SGHTA and CDR2 is FQGNSA. V was trimmed by 2 bases and J by 2 bases, leaving 9 bases between them. The CDR3 consists of 14 residues. This CDR3 reads CASSLQGSNTEAFF. CDR3 DNA: TGTGCCAGCAGCTTACAGGGCAGTAACACTGAAGCTTTCTTT. The full variable domain, in which reference TRBV7-2 and TRBJ1-1 provide the parts outside the CDR3, is GAGVSQSPSNKVTEKGKDVELRCDPISGHTALYWYRQSLGQGLEFLIYFQGNSAPDKSGLPSDRFSAERTGGSVSTLTIQRTQQEDSAVYLCASSLQGSNTEAFFGQGTRLTVV.

This clone is a singleton in its sample. CDR3 bases: TGCGCCAGCAGTCTTTCTACTAGCGGGCCCTCGGGGCAGTACTTC. This codes for CASSLSTSGPSGQYF. The genes are TRBV10-1 and TRBJ2-5, with 9 bases aligning to TRBD2. This CDR3 has 15 residues. The germline CDR1 and CDR2 sequences are WNHNN and SYGVQD (reference sequence). J gave up 11 bases and V 5 bases, and 15 bases lay outside the gene matches.

The sample holds a few counts of this clone. The gene calls are TRBV6-6 and TRBJ2-7, with 7 positions matching TRBD1. The CDR3 has 13 amino acids. V trimming: 2 bases; J trimming: 4 bases; junction bases outside the gene matches: 2. From germline, CDR1 is MNHNY and CDR2 SVGAGI (reference sequence). The CDR3 region has the DNA TGTGCCAGCAGTTACCGGGACAGATACGAGCAGTACTTC. This gives the protein CASSYRDRYEQYF.

The chain uses TRBV5-5 and TRBJ2-3, with a possible D match to TRBD2 (6 bases). Trimming shortened V by 4 bases and J by 6 bases, and 9 bases separated the two germline ends. The CDR3 spans 12 residues. Germline values: CDR1 SGHKS, CDR2 YYEKEE (reference sequence). CDR3 sequence (DNA): TGTGCCAGCAGCCGCGGAGGGGATACGCAGTATTTT. This sequence encodes CASSRGGDTQYF.

This rearrangement joins TRBV7-7 to TRBJ1-1, with unresolved D. There are 13 residues in the CDR3. CDR1 SSHAT and CDR2 FNYEAQ come from the germline V gene (reference sequence). Trimming shortened V by 2 bases and J by 2 bases, and 6 bases separated the two germline ends. CDR3 nucleotides: TGTGCCAGCAGCTTATGGGCAAACACTGAAGCTTTCTTT. Its protein is CASSLWANTEAFF.

The CDR3 reads CASSLRDRGPHPEYF. The CDR3 DNA follows: TGTGCCAGCAGCTTGAGGGACAGGGGTCCCCACCCGGAGTACTTC. The gene calls are TRBV5-4 and TRBJ2-5, with 10 bases aligning to TRBD1. CDR1 and CDR2 (germline): SGHNT, YYREEE (reference sequence). CDR3 size: 15 residues. V gave up 1 base and J gave up 12 bases; unmatched junction bases: 12.

V usage is TRBV7-9 and J usage is TRBJ2-3; TRBD2 matches 11 bases. From germline, CDR1 is SEHNR and CDR2 FQNEAQ (reference sequence). The CDR3 has 15 amino acids. Losses at the gene ends were 5 bases for V and 4 bases for J; bases not matched to a gene: 5. CDR3 sequence (DNA): TGTGCCAGCAGCCCCATGGGACTAGCGGCAGATACGCAGTATTTT. Its translation is CASSPMGLAADTQYF. The complete variable domain, with remaining parts taken from reference TRBV7-9 and TRBJ2-3, reads DTGVSQNPRHKITKRGQNVTFRCDPISEHNRLYWYRQTLGQGPEFLTYFQNEAQLEKSRLLSDRFSAERPKGSFSTLEIQRTEQGDSAMYLCASSPMGLAADTQYFGPGTRLTVL.

The chain recombines TRBV5-4 with TRBJ2-7, with 9 bases lining up with TRBD1. The germline gives CDR1 SGHNT, CDR2 YYREEE (reference sequence). There are 16 residues in the CDR3. V shed 4 bases, J shed 1 base, and the junction held 9 bases outside the gene matches. The CDR3 DNA reads TGTGCCAGCAGCCGGCCGACAGGGGGAGGTTCCTACGAGCAGTACTTC. Translation gives CASSRPTGGGSYEQYF.

This clone has a single count. The chain uses TRBV19 and TRBJ1-1; D not certain. CDR3 length: 11 amino acids. V gave up 10 bases and J gave up 10 bases, with 16 bases separating them. Germline V gene data show CDR1 as LNHDA and CDR2 as SQIVND (reference sequence). The CDR3 bases are TGTGCCACCCAAGCGGGAGAGGCAGCTTTCTTT. Translation: CATQAGEAAFF.